The 21 T cell receptor beta chains below all came from one sample that was sequenced in a study of PD-1 blockade in classical Hodgkin lymphoma. Specified time point: cycle 4 day 1 (C4D1), after 5 to 7 weeks of nivolumab. Every single patient, without exception, relapsed after autologous stem cell transplantation, and brentuximab vedotin exposure varied. Profiled with immunoSEQ multiplex PCR; TCRdb holds only in-frame clones, not every one. The sample contains about 16,000 clones, about four fifths of which appear only once. Specimen: peripheral blood mononuclear cells (PBMCs), collected before the fourth cycle of nivolumab. Receptors originate from a human donor with classical Hodgkin lymphoma.

This clone has only a few counts. The chain uses TRBV5-1 and TRBJ2-2, with 8 bases lining up with TRBD1. CDR3 length: 15 residues. V shed 4 bases and J 4 bases; nucleotides not matched to a gene: 6. The V gene's germline CDR1 is SGHRS and CDR2 YFSETQ. CDR3 loop: CASSAGQGGTGELFF. The CDR3 bases are TGCGCCAGCAGCGCCGGACAGGGAGGCACCGGGGAGCTGTTTTTT. The whole variable domain, filled in from reference TRBV5-1 and TRBJ2-2, reads KAGVTQTPRYLIKTRGQQVTLSCSPISGHRSVSWYQQTPGQGLQFLFEYFSETQRNKGNFPGRFSGRQFSNSRSEMNVSTLELGDSALYLCASSAGQGGTGELFFGEGSRLTVL.

The chain couples TRBV10-3 to TRBJ2-7, with 10 bases matching TRBD1. The V gene end was trimmed by 9 bases and the J gene end by 5 bases; junction bases not matched to a gene: 7. This CDR3 has 13 amino acids. From germline, CDR1 is ENHRY and CDR2 SYGVKD. CDR3 loop: CAMGQGSDNEQYF. The CDR3 DNA reads as TGTGCCATGGGACAGGGGAGTGACAACGAGCAGTACTTC.

The chain employs TRBV4-1 and TRBJ1-1; no clear D. The CDR3 has 16 residues. From germline, CDR1 is MGHRA and CDR2 YSYEKL. Trimming took off 4 bases at V and 3 bases at J, with 18 bases between the two ends. The CDR3 region is CASSPRGGLRHTEAFF. As DNA, the CDR3 is TGCGCCAGCAGCCCCCGGGGTGGGTTACGTCACACTGAAGCTTTCTTT.

Notes on this clone: This sample includes further DNA sequences coding for the same CDR3. This CDR3 is CASSQDGLSTDTQYF. Here the CDR3 DNA reads TGTGCCAGCAGCCAGGATGGACTATCCACAGATACGCAGTATTTT. The rearrangement joins TRBV4-2 to TRBJ2-3; possible D gene TRBD2, 6 bases. CDR3 length: 15 amino acids. V lost 3 bases and J 2 bases, leaving 12 bases between the germline ends. CDR1 and CDR2 from the germline V gene are LGHNA and YNFKEQ.

This chain joins TRBV7-8 and TRBJ2-7; a possible D gene is TRBD2 (5 bases). The germline V and J ends were trimmed by 1 base and 0 bases, with 19 bases remaining between them. The germline V gene has CDR1 SGHVS and CDR2 FQNEAQ. The CDR3 totals 18 residues. The CDR3 bases are TGTGCCAGCAGCTTAGTAGTAGCTAGATCGGGGAGCTCCTACGAGCAGTACTTC. This gives the protein CASSLVVARSGSSYEQYF.

This clone was recorded a few times. This rearrangement joins TRBV11-1 to TRBJ1-4; D gene ambiguous. This CDR3 comprises 16 residues. CDR1 SGHAT and CDR2 FQDESV come from the germline V gene (reference sequence). V lost 5 bases and J 5 bases, leaving 18 bases between the germline ends. The CDR3 reads CASSAGIGWQNEKLFF. The DNA of the CDR3 is TGTGCCAGCAGCGCGGGAATCGGGTGGCAAAATGAAAAACTGTTTTTT.

The chain joins TRBV19 to TRBJ1-1; D possibly corresponds to TRBD1 (6 bases). This CDR3 comprises 13 residues. CDR1 is LNHDA, CDR2 SQIVND, per germline (reference sequence). V gave up 6 bases and J gave up 0 bases, with 8 bases separating them. The DNA for the CDR3 is TGTGCCAGTAGCGACAGGTTGAACACTGAAGCTTTCTTT. As protein: CASSDRLNTEAFF.

In this sample, this clone turned up once. The chain recombines TRBV7-9 with TRBJ1-6; maybe TRBD1 (6 bases). V was trimmed by 1 base and J by 10 bases, leaving 20 bases between them. CDR3 length equals 17 residues. CDR1 and CDR2 (germline): SEHNR, FQNEAQ (reference sequence). The CDR3 loop is CASSLENLGLGGSPLHF. For the CDR3, the DNA is TGTGCCAGCAGCTTAGAAAACTTGGGGTTAGGGGGGTCACCCCTCCACTTT.

In its sample, this clone was seen once. The chain employs TRBV7-9 and TRBJ1-2; D might be TRBD1 (5 bases). Germline CDR1 and CDR2: SEHNR and FQNEAQ (reference sequence). The CDR3 totals 14 residues. Trimming took 5 bases from V and 4 from J, leaving 14 bases between them. The CDR3 nucleotides read TGTGCCAGCAGCCCCCAGACAGAATTCTATGGCTACACCTTC. It specifies CASSPQTEFYGYTF.

The rearrangement links TRBV4-1 to TRBJ2-2; a possible D gene is TRBD2 (5 bases). The CDR3 has 14 amino acids. V dropped 1 base and J dropped 5 bases, with 8 bases sitting between them. The germline V gene encodes CDR1 MGHRA and CDR2 YSYEKL. CDR3 sequence reads: CASSQAGLTGELFF. CDR3 DNA sequence: TGCGCCAGCAGCCAAGCGGGATTAACCGGGGAGCTGTTTTTT.

In this sample, this clone turned up once. This chain uses TRBV4-3 with TRBJ2-5; D gene ambiguous. The V end was cut by 2 bases, the J end by 0 bases, with 10 bases between. The germline CDR1 and CDR2 sequences are LGHNA and YSLEER. The CDR3 runs to 15 residues. CDR3 sequence reads: CASSQWPANQETQYF. DNA for the CDR3: TGCGCCAGCAGCCAATGGCCGGCCAACCAAGAGACCCAGTACTTC.

The genes are TRBV4-3 and TRBJ1-2; tentative D call: TRBD1 (6 bases). This CDR3 has 14 amino acids. Germline V gene lookup returns CDR1 LGHNA and CDR2 YSLEER. The V end was cut by 4 bases, the J end by 7 bases, with 16 bases between. CDR3 sequence: CASSPWGGSGGYTF. DNA of the CDR3: TGCGCCAGCAGCCCTTGGGGGGGCTCGGGTGGCTACACCTTC.

The chain joins TRBV5-1 to TRBJ2-5; possible D gene TRBD2, 6 bases. V was clipped by 0 bases and J by 2 bases, with 11 bases between them. Germline assignment: CDR1 SGHRS and CDR2 YFSETQ. CDR3 length equals 15 residues. For the CDR3, the DNA is TGCGCCAGCAGCTTGGCGGGGGTCGGGCAAGAGACCCAGTACTTC. Residues: CASSLAGVGQETQYF.

This rearrangement joins TRBV5-1 to TRBJ1-5; D is unclear. The CDR3 contains 16 residues. Germline CDR1 and CDR2: SGHRS and YFSETQ. Trimming stripped 0 bases from V and 2 bases from J, with 12 bases between. The CDR3 sequence: CASSLGPEGGNQPQHF. As DNA, the CDR3 is TGCGCCAGCAGCTTGGGTCCAGAGGGAGGCAATCAGCCCCAGCATTTT.

The chain combines TRBV19 with TRBJ1-2; D possibly corresponds to TRBD1 (6 bases). The V and J ends lost 9 bases and 0 bases respectively, with 17 bases between them. CDR3 length: 15 amino acids. Per germline, CDR1 LNHDA and CDR2 SQIVND (reference sequence). CDR3 region: CASAEQTGANYGYTF. DNA of the CDR3: TGTGCCAGCGCGGAACAGACAGGAGCTAACTATGGCTACACCTTC.

The J gene is TRBJ2-7, the V gene TRBV12-5; D may be TRBD1 (5 bases). The CDR3 runs to 17 residues. Germline V CDR1 and CDR2: LGHNT, FRNRAP. Trimming left V 0 bases short and J 0 bases short, with 15 bases between. This CDR3 reads CASGLVITQGFSYEQYF. The CDR3 nucleotides read TGTGCTAGTGGTTTGGTAATAACTCAGGGATTCTCCTACGAGCAGTACTTC.

The CDR3 region is CASRGQVNYGYTF. As DNA, the CDR3 is TGCGCCAGCCGAGGACAGGTCAACTATGGCTACACCTTC. J is TRBJ1-2 and V is TRBV23-1; 7 bases line up with TRBD1. TRBV23-1 is labeled an ORF, and its function is uncertain. CDR3 size: 13 residues. Losses at the gene ends were 8 bases for V and 2 bases for J; bases not matched to a gene: 5.

The CDR3 nucleotides read TGTGCCAGCAGCGGAGTGGACAGCGAGCAGTACTTC. It specifies CASSGVDSEQYF. The chain carries TRBV9 and TRBJ2-7, with D perhaps TRBD1 (6 bases). Per germline, CDR1 SGDLS and CDR2 YYNGEE. V lost 3 bases and J 6 bases, leaving 10 bases between the germline ends. The CDR3 loop spans 12 amino acids.

This clone was detected once. The J gene is TRBJ2-7, the V gene TRBV6-6, with TRBD2 identical over 8 bases. After removal of 6 bases from V and 2 bases from J, the junction contained 9 bases not matched to a gene. The CDR3 totals 15 residues. Germline lookup yields CDR1 MNHNY and CDR2 SVGAGI (reference sequence). DNA for the CDR3: TGTGCCAGCAGCCCTGAGCGGGGGAGGGCCTACGAGCAGTACTTC. Amino acid sequence: CASSPERGRAYEQYF.

This clone was observed once. Other DNA sequences in this sample translate to the same CDR3. The V gene is TRBV5-1, the J gene TRBJ2-5; 11 bases line up with TRBD2. Germline values: CDR1 SGHRS, CDR2 YFSETQ. V lost 1 base to trimming and J lost 2 bases; unmatched junction nucleotides: 1. The CDR3 totals 15 residues. In nucleotides, the CDR3 is TGCGCCAGCAGCTTGACTAGCGGGGGTCAAGAGACCCAGTACTTC. Translated: CASSLTSGGQETQYF.

This chain connects TRBV7-9 to TRBJ1-2; 8 bases line up with TRBD1. The CDR3 covers 13 residues. J was trimmed by 7 bases and V by 2 bases; bases with no gene match: 3. Germline CDR1 reads SEHNR; CDR2 reads FQNEAQ (reference sequence). The DNA of the CDR3 is TGTGCCAGCAGCTTATCAGGGGGCGCTGGCTACACCTTC. Protein product: CASSLSGGAGYTF.